This entry features one TCR beta chain sequence. Sequenced by immunoSEQ multiplex PCR; TCRdb stores in-frame clones only, minus some. The sample holds about 230,000 clones, roughly 84% seen once. Germline trimming cut 0 bases from V and 0 bases from J; bases unmatched to any gene: 1. The CDR3 loop spans 16 amino acids. Germline V lookup: CDR1 SEHNR, CDR2 FQNEAQ (reference sequence). The data were taken from a study of blood T cell repertoires in COVID-19. Overall study: PBMCs, B-cell-depleted T cells, or T cells were the source of the cDNA or gDNA that made up the material.

The chain recombines TRBV7-9 with TRBJ1-4; TRBD1 matches 7 bases. The sequencing input was peripheral blood. This receptor was obtained from a middle-aged man who had recovered from COVID-19. CDR3 nucleotides: TGTGCCAGCAGCTTAGCCGGGACAGCAACTAATGAAAAACTGTTTTTT. It encodes CASSLAGTATNEKLFF.